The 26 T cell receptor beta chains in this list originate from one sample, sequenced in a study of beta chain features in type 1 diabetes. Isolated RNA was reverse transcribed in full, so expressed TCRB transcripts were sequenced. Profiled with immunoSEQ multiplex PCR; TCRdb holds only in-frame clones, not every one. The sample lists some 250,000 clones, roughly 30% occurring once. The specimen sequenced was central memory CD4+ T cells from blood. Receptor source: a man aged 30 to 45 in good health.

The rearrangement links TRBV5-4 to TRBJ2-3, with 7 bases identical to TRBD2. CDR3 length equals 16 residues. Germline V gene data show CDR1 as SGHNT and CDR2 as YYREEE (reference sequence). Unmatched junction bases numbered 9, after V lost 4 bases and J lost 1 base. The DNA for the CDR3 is TGTGCCAGCAGCCCCTGGACTAGTAGGGGCACAGATACGCAGTATTTT. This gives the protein CASSPWTSRGTDTQYF.

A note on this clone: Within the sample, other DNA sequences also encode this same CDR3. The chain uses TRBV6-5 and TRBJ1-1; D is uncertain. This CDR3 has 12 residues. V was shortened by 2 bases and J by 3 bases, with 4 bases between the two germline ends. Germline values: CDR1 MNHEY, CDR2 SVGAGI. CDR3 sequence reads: CASSYGDTEAFF. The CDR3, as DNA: TGTGCCAGCAGTTACGGGGACACTGAAGCTTTCTTT.

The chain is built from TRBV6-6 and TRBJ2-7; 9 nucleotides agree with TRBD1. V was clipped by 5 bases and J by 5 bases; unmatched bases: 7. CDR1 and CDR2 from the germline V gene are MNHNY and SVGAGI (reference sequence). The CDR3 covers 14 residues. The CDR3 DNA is TGTGCCAGCAGTCCCCGGACAGGGGTTGACGAGCAGTACTTC. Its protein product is CASSPRTGVDEQYF.

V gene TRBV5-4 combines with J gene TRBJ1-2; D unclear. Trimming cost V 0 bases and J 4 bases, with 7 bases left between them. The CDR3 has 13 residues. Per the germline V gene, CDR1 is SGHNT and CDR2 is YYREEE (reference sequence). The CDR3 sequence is CASSLDVFYGYTF. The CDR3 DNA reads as TGTGCCAGCAGCTTGGATGTCTTCTATGGCTACACCTTC.

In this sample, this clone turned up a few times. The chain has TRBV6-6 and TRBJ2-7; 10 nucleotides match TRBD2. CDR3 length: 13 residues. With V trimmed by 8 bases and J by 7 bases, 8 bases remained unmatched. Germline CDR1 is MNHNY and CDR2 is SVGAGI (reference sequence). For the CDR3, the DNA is TGTGCCAGCGGAGTAGCGGGAGGTGGAGAGCAGTACTTC. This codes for CASGVAGGGEQYF.

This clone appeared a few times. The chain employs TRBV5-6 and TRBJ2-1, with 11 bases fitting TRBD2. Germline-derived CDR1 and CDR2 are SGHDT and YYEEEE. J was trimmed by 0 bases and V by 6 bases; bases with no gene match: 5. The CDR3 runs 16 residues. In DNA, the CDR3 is TGTGCCAGCACGACTAGCGGGGCTGACTCCTACAATGAGCAGTTCTTC. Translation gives CASTTSGADSYNEQFF.

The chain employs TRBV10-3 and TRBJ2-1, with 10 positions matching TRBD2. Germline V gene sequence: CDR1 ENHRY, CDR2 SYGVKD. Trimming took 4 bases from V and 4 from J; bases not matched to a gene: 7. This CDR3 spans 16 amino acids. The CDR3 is CAISASSGGGYNEQFF. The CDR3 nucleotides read TGTGCCATCAGTGCGTCTAGCGGGGGAGGATACAATGAGCAGTTCTTC.

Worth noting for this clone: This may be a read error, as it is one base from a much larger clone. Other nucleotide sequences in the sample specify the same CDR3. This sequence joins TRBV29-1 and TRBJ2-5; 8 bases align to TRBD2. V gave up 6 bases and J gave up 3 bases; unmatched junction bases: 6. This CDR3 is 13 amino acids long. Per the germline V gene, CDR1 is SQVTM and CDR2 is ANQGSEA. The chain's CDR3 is CSVERAGEETQYF. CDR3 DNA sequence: TGCAGCGTGGAAAGAGCGGGGGAAGAGACCCAGTACTTC.

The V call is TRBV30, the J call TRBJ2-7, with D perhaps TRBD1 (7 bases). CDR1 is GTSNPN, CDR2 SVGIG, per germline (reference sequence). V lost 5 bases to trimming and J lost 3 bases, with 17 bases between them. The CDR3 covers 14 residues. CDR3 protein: CAWGGTVGNYEQYF. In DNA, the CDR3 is TGTGCCTGGGGGGGGACAGTGGGCAACTACGAGCAGTACTTC.

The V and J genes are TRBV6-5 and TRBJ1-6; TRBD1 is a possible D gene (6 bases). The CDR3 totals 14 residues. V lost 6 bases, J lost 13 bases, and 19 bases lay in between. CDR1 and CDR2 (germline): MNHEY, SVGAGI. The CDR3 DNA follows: TGTGCCAGCAGCTGGGGGCCTGGGGATTTCCCCCTCCACTTT. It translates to CASSWGPGDFPLHF.

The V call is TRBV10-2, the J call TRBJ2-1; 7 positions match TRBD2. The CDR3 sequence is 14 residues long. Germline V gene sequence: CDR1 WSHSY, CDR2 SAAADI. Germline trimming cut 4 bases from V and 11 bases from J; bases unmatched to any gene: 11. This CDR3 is CASSAELAMKKQFF. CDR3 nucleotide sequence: TGCGCCAGCAGTGCCGAACTAGCGATGAAAAAGCAGTTCTTC.

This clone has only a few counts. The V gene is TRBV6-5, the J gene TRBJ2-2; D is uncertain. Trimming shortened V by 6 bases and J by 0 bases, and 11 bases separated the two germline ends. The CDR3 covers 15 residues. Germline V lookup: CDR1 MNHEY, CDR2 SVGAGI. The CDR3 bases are TGTGCCAGCAGCCGCAGAGTGACGAACACCGGGGAGCTGTTTTTT. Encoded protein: CASSRRVTNTGELFF.

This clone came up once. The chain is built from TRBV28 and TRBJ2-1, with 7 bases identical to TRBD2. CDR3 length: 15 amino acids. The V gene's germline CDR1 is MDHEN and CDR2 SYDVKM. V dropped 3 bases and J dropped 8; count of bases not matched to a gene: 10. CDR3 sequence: CASSFSAGVGDEQFF. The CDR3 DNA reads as TGTGCCAGCAGTTTTTCCGCGGGAGTGGGCGATGAGCAGTTCTTC.

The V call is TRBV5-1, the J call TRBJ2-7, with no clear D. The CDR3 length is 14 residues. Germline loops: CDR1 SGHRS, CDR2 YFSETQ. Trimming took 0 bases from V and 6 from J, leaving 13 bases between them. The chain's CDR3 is CASSLEPLTREQYF. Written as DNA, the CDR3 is TGCGCCAGCAGCTTGGAACCCCTGACGCGCGAGCAGTACTTC.

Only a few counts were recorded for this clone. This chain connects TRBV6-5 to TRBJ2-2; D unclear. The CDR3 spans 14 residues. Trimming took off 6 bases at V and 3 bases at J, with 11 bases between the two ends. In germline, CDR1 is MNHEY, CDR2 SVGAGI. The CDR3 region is CASSRRTDTGELFF. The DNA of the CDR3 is TGTGCCAGCAGCCGCCGGACGGACACCGGGGAGCTGTTTTTT.

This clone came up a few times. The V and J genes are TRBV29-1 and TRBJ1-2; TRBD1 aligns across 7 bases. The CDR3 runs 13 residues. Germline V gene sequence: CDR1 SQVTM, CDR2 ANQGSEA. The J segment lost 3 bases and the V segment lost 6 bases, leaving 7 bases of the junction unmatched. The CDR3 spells CSVGTGTDYGYTF. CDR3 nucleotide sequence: TGCAGCGTAGGGACCGGGACAGACTATGGCTACACCTTC. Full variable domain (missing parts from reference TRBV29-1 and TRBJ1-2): SAVISQKPSRDICQRGTSLTIQCQVDSQVTMMFWYRQQPGQSLTLIATANQGSEATYESGFVIDKFPISRPNLTFSTLTVSNMSPEDSSIYLCSVGTGTDYGYTFGSGTRLTVV.

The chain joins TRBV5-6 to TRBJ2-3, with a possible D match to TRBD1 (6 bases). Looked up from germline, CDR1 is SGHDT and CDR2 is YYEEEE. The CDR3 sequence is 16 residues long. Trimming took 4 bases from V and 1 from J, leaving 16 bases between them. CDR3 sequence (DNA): TGTGCCAGCAGCGCCAACACAGGGTCTGGCACAGATACGCAGTATTTT. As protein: CASSANTGSGTDTQYF.

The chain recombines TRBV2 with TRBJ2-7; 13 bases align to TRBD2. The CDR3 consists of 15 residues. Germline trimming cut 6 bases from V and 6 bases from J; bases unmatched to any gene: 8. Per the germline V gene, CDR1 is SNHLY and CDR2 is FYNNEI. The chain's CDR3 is CASRILAGGQSEQYF. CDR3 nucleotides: TGTGCCAGCAGGATACTAGCGGGAGGGCAAAGCGAGCAGTACTTC.

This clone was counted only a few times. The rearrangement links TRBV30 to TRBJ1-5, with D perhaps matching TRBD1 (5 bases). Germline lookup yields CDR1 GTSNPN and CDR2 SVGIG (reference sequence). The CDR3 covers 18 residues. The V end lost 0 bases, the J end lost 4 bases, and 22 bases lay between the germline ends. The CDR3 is CAWSVNLSGDRNNQPQHF. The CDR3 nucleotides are TGTGCCTGGAGTGTAAATCTTTCGGGCGACAGAAATAATCAGCCCCAGCATTTT.

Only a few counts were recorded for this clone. CDR3 DNA: TGTGCCAGCAGCTTAGCGAGGCGAAGCGGGGGTTCCAATGAGCAGTTCTTC. It encodes CASSLARRSGGSNEQFF. V is TRBV7-9 and J is TRBJ2-1; 8 nucleotides align to TRBD2. CDR1 and CDR2 (germline): SEHNR, FQNEAQ (reference sequence). This CDR3 comprises 17 residues. The ends lost 0 bases at V and 6 bases at J; junction bases unmatched: 10.

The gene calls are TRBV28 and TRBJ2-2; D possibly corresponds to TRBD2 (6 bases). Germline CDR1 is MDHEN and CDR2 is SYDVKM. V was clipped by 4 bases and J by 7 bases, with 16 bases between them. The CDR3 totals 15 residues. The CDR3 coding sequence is TGTGCCAGCAGTTCCCCGGGGACTTCAGGCGGGGAGCTGTTTTTT. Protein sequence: CASSSPGTSGGELFF.

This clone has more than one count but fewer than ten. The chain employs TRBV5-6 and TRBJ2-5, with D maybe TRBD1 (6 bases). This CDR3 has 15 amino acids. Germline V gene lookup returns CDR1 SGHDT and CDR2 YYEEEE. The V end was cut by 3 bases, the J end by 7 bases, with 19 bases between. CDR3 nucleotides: TGTGCCAGCAGCTCCGCCGACTGGAGAGGGGGGACCCAGTACTTC. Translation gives CASSSADWRGGTQYF.

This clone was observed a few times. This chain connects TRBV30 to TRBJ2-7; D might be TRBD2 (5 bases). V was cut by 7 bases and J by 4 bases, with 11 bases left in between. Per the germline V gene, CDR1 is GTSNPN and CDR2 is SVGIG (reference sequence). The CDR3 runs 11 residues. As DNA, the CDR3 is TGTGCCTCACTAGGTCCGTACGAGCAGTACTTC. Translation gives CASLGPYEQYF.

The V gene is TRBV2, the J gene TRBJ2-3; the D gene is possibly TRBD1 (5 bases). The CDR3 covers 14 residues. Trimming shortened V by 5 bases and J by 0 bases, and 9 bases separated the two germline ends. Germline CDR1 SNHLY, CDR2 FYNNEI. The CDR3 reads CASSWGFSTDTQYF. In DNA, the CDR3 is TGTGCCAGCAGTTGGGGCTTCAGCACAGATACGCAGTATTTT. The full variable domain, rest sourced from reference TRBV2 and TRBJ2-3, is EPEVTQTPSHQVTQMGQEVILRCVPISNHLYFYWYRQILGQKVEFLVSFYNNEISEKSEIFDDQFSVERPDGSNFTLKIRSTKLEDSAMYFCASSWGFSTDTQYFGPGTRLTVL.

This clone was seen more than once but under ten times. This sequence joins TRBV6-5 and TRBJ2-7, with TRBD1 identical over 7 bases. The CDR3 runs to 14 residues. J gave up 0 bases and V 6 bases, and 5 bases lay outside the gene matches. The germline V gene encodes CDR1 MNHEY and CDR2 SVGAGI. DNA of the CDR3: TGTGCCAGCAGGTCGACAGGGAACTCCTACGAGCAGTACTTC. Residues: CASRSTGNSYEQYF.

Here the CDR3 reads CASSYSGNEQFF. CDR3 in DNA: TGTGCCAGCAGTTATAGCGGGAATGAGCAGTTCTTC. This chain links TRBV7-6 with TRBJ2-1; 7 bases fit TRBD2. J was trimmed by 7 bases and V by 6 bases; bases with no gene match: 3. The CDR3 is 12 residues long. Germline CDR1 and CDR2: SGHVS and FNYEAQ.